These 16 T cell receptor beta chains share one sample of origin, sequenced in a study of control samples from healthy donors and cancer patients (TCRdb year 2020). The method was the immunoSEQ multiplex PCR assay. The immuneACCESS repertoire file appears here via TCRdb, limited to in-frame rearrangements. These files lack a portion of the clones; in checked studies, under half of the deficit traces to unresolved V genes, and the cause of the others is not known. This specimen's table enumerates roughly 200,000 clones. Around 2% of the sample lies in the top ten. The source material was blood. These receptor sequences come from a young woman in good health.

J is TRBJ1-4 and V is TRBV30; TRBD1 might be the D (6 bases). Trimming removed 3 bases at V and 7 bases at J, with 12 bases between. The CDR3 is made up of 13 amino acids. Germline V gives CDR1 GTSNPN, CDR2 SVGIG (reference sequence). This chain's CDR3 is CAWRGAGTEKLFF. In DNA, the CDR3 is TGTGCCTGGAGGGGGGCAGGGACTGAAAAACTGTTTTTT.

CDR3 nucleotides: TGCGCCAGCAGTTCCGACAGGGGTGTAGGTGGCTACACCTTC. This translates into CASSSDRGVGGYTF. The rearrangement uses TRBV5-1 and TRBJ1-2; 8 bases fit TRBD1. Germline V lookup: CDR1 SGHRS, CDR2 YFSETQ. The CDR3 totals 14 residues. The ends lost 5 bases at V and 7 bases at J; junction bases unmatched: 10.

As to this clone: At the DNA level, this CDR3 is encoded by other sequences in the same sample as well. V gene TRBV3-1 (or the pseudogene TRBV3-2) combines with J gene TRBJ2-5; no clear D gene. CDR3 size: 11 residues. Per germline, CDR1 LGHDT and CDR2 YNNKEL (reference sequence). Trimming took off 3 bases at V and 2 bases at J, with 1 base between the two ends. CDR3 amino acids: CASSHQETQYF. The CDR3 DNA reads TGTGCCAGCAGCCATCAAGAGACCCAGTACTTC.

The rearrangement joins TRBV9 to TRBJ1-6, with a weak D call TRBD1 (6 bases). The CDR3 has 15 amino acids. Germline V lookup: CDR1 SGDLS, CDR2 YYNGEE. Trimming stripped 0 bases from V and 7 bases from J, with 11 bases between. This CDR3 is CASSVDTGRNSPLHF. The CDR3 coding sequence is TGTGCCAGCAGCGTAGATACAGGGCGCAATTCACCCCTCCACTTT.

The chain carries TRBV4-2 and TRBJ1-6; tentative D call: TRBD1 (5 bases). V was pared by 0 bases and J by 0 bases, with 21 bases between. Per germline, CDR1 LGHNA and CDR2 YNFKEQ. This CDR3 has 21 amino acids. CDR3 loop: CASSQDSGTVTESSYNSPLHF. The DNA of the CDR3 is TGTGCCAGCAGCCAAGATTCTGGGACCGTTACTGAAAGCTCCTATAATTCACCCCTCCACTTT.

The chain joins TRBV6-1 to TRBJ1-2; D is unclear. V lost 2 bases and J 5 bases, leaving 6 bases between the germline ends. Germline V gene lookup returns CDR1 MNHNS and CDR2 SASEGT. CDR3 length: 12 residues. The chain's CDR3 is CASSEMVYGYTF. In nucleotides, the CDR3 is TGTGCCAGCAGTGAAATGGTTTATGGCTACACCTTC.

The rearrangement joins TRBV7-2 to TRBJ1-2; TRBD1 matches at 9 bases. Germline values: CDR1 SGHTA, CDR2 FQGNSA. V trimming: 5 bases; J trimming: 7 bases; junction bases outside the gene matches: 11. The CDR3 sequence is 15 residues long. Here the CDR3 DNA reads TGTGCCAGCAGCCCCTCCGGGACAGGGTCTTTTGGCTACACCTTC. It encodes CASSPSGTGSFGYTF.

The CDR3 DNA reads TGTGCCAGCAGCCTCCCAGGCAGGAGCTCTGGAAACACCATATATTTT. Translated: CASSLPGRSSGNTIYF. The gene calls are TRBV28 and TRBJ1-3; D call uncertain. CDR1 is MDHEN, CDR2 SYDVKM, per germline. The CDR3 runs 16 residues. V was cut by 6 bases and J by 0 bases, with 15 bases left in between. Combining the CDR3 with reference TRBV28 and TRBJ1-3 gives the whole variable domain DVKVTQSSRYLVKRTGEKVFLECVQDMDHENMFWYRQDPGLGLRLIYFSYDVKMKEKGDIPEGYSVSREKKERFSLILESASTNQTSMYLCASSLPGRSSGNTIYFGEGSWLTVV.

The gene calls are TRBV5-5 and TRBJ2-7, with D perhaps TRBD1 (7 bases). Looked up from germline, CDR1 is SGHKS and CDR2 is YYEKEE (reference sequence). This CDR3 spans 14 amino acids. Trimming stripped 3 bases from V and 0 bases from J, with 10 bases between. CDR3 nucleotides: TGTGCCAGCAGCTCAGGGGGGCACTCCTACGAGCAGTACTTC. Its protein product is CASSSGGHSYEQYF.

About this clone itself: At one end, the junction sequence differs from germline, possibly due to a read error. The chain has TRBV7-7 and TRBJ2-7; 7 bases are shared with TRBD2. In germline, CDR1 is SSHAT, CDR2 FNYEAQ (reference sequence). The CDR3 extends over 14 amino acids. This CDR3 is CASSLGEGSYEQYF. CDR3 nucleotide sequence: TGTGCTAGCAGCCTCGGGGAGGGCAGCTACGAGCAGTACTTC.

This rearrangement joins TRBV16 to TRBJ1-4, with D possibly being TRBD1 (6 bases). Trimming removed 0 bases from V and 4 bases from J, with 12 bases in between. The germline gives CDR1 KGHSY, CDR2 FQNENV. This CDR3 contains 16 residues. DNA of the CDR3: TGTGCCAGCAGCCAATCAGGAAGGGGACATAATGAAAAACTGTTTTTT. It yields the protein CASSQSGRGHNEKLFF.

DNA of the CDR3: TGCGCCAGCAGCCAAGGTCCCGGACAGGGCTACAATGAGCAGTTCTTC. Its translation: CASSQGPGQGYNEQFF. The chain couples TRBV4-1 to TRBJ2-1; 8 bases match TRBD1. The CDR3 is 16 residues long. In germline, CDR1 is MGHRA, CDR2 YSYEKL. J gave up 3 bases and V 1 base, and 5 bases lay outside the gene matches.

The V gene is TRBV30, the J gene TRBJ1-2; D gene unclear. Trimming removed 2 bases at V and 0 bases at J, with 7 bases between. CDR1 is GTSNPN and CDR2 is SVGIG in the germline V gene (reference sequence). CDR3 length equals 13 residues. CDR3: CAWSPSANYGYTF. The CDR3 DNA reads TGTGCCTGGAGTCCATCAGCTAACTATGGCTACACCTTC.

As to this clone: The junction and the germline gene differ at one end; a read error may be behind it. As DNA, the CDR3 is TGTGCCAGCAGTTTTTGGGGGAGGGGGGACACTGAAGTTTTCTTT. This gives the protein CASSFWGRGDTEVFF. This chain links TRBV28 with TRBJ1-1; possibly TRBD1 for D (6 bases). In germline, CDR1 is MDHEN, CDR2 SYDVKM. This CDR3 is built from 15 residues.

The chain has TRBV5-1 and TRBJ1-4; unclear D gene. CDR1 is SGHRS, CDR2 YFSETQ, per germline. V was cut by 5 bases and J by 5 bases, with 16 bases left in between. CDR3 length: 15 residues. The CDR3 bases are TGCGCCAGCAGTTTACATTGGACGGGAAATGAAAAACTGTTTTTT. It yields the protein CASSLHWTGNEKLFF.

As for this clone: Other DNA sequences in this sample translate to the same CDR3. The genes are TRBV5-1 and TRBJ1-3; no firm D call. Trimming removed 2 bases from V and 0 bases from J, with 6 bases in between. The CDR3 has 14 amino acids. Germline assignment: CDR1 SGHRS and CDR2 YFSETQ. The CDR3 DNA is TGCGCCAGCAGCTTCGGGGTCTCTGGAAACACCATATATTTT. It specifies CASSFGVSGNTIYF.